This T cell receptor beta chain was documented in a study of T cell responses to AZD1222 COVID-19 vaccine. Study overall: Second-dose schedules of about 4 or about 12 weeks were combined.

The assay was immunoSEQ multiplex PCR, and TCRdb's table has in-frame clones only and misses some. The sample carries more than 100,000 clones, roughly 90% recorded once. This CDR3 has 14 residues. Germline V gene lookup returns CDR1 LGHDT and CDR2 YNNKEL (reference sequence). V lost 2 bases, J lost 6 bases, and 1 base stayed unmatched. Findings and limits, study-wide: The span of vaccine-associated CD4 TCRs extended across spike, with dominance at 160-218 and 743-854. The study found Spike-specific TCR breadth and depth rose after two AZD1222 doses. The donor cohort was predominantly white British with a female majority, and clonal diversity may have been underestimated.

As regards this clone: Antigen unknown.

The TCR was taken from an adult in good health. The chain links TRBV3-1 (or the pseudogene TRBV3-2) to TRBJ2-1, with 10 nucleotides matching TRBD2. The source was peripheral blood, collected on day 0 of AZD1222 vaccination. CDR3 bases: TGTGCCAGCAGCCAATGGACTAGCGGCAATGAGCAGTTCTTC. Translation gives CASSQWTSGNEQFF.